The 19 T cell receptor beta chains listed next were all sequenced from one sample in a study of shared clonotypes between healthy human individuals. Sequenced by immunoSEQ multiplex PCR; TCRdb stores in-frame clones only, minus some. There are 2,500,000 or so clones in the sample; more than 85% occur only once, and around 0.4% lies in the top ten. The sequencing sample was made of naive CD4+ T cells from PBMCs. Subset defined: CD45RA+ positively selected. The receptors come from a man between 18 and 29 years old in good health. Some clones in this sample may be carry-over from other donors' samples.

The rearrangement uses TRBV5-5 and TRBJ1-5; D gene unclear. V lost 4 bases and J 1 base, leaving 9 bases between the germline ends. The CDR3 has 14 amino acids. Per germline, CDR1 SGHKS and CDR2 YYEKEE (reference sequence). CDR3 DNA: TGTGCCAGCAGCCGGGCGGAGAGCAATCAGCCCCAGCATTTT. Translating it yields CASSRAESNQPQHF.

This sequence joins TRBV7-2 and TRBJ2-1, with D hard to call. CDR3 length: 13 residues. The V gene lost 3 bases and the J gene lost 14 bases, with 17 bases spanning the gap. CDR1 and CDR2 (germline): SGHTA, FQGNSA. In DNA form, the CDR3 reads TGTGCCAGCAGCTTTAGGTCAAGCACCTCCGAGTTCTTC. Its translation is CASSFRSSTSEFF.

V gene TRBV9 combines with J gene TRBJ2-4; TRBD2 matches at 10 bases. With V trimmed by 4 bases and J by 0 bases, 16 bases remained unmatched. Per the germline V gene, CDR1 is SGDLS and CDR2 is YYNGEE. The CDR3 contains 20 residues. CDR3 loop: CASSPSGLAGGEGAKNIQYF. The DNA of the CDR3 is TGTGCCAGCAGCCCCAGTGGGTTAGCGGGAGGCGAGGGAGCCAAAAACATTCAGTACTTC.

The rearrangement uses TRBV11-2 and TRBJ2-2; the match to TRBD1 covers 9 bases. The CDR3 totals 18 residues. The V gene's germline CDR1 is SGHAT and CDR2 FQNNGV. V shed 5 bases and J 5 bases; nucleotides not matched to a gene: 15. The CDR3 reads CASSRIPTGTGLTGELFF. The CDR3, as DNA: TGTGCCAGCAGCCGCATCCCAACCGGGACAGGGTTAACCGGGGAGCTGTTTTTT. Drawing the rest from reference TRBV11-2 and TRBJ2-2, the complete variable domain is EAGVAQSPRYKIIEKRQSVAFWCNPISGHATLYWYQQILGQGPKLLIQFQNNGVVDDSQLPKDRFSAERLKGVDSTLKIQPAKLEDSAVYLCASSRIPTGTGLTGELFFGEGSRLTVL.

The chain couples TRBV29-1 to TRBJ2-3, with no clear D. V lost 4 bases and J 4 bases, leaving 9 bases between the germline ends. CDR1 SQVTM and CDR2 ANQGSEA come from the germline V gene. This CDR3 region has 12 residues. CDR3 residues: CSVVRRADTQYF. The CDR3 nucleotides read TGCAGCGTTGTTAGGCGAGCAGATACGCAGTATTTT.

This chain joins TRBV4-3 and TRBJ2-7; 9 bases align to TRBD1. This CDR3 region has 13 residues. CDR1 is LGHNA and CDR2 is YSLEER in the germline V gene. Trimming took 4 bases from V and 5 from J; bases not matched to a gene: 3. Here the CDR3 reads CASSLRTGDEQYF. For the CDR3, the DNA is TGCGCCAGCAGCCTACGGACAGGGGACGAGCAGTACTTC.

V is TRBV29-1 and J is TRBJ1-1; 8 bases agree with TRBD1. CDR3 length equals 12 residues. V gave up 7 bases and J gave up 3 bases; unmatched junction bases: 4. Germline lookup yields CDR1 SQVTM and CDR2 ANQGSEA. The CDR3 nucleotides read TGCAGCGCGAACAGGGGGGACACTGAAGCTTTCTTT. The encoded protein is CSANRGDTEAFF.

This chain's CDR3 is CASSASVWGEQYF. The CDR3 DNA reads TGCGCCAGCAGCGCCTCGGTCTGGGGGGAGCAGTACTTC. The V and J genes are TRBV5-1 and TRBJ2-7, with D perhaps assigned TRBD1 or TRBD2 (5 bases each). Germline-derived CDR1 and CDR2 are SGHRS and YFSETQ. The CDR3 has 13 amino acids. Between the trimmed V and J ends, which lost 4 bases and 7 bases, there was a span of 15 bases.

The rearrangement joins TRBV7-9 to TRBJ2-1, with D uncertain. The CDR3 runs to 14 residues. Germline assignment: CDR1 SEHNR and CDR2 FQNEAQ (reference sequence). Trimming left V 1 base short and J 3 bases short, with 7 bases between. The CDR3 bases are TGTGCCAGCAGCTTAGTATCGGGCTACAATGAGCAGTTCTTC. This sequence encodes CASSLVSGYNEQFF.

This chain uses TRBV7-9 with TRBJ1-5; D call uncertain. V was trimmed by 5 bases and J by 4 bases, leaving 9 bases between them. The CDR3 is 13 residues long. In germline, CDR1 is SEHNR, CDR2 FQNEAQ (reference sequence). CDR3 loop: CASSRDANQPQHF. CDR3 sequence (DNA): TGTGCCAGCAGCCGGGATGCGAATCAGCCCCAGCATTTT.

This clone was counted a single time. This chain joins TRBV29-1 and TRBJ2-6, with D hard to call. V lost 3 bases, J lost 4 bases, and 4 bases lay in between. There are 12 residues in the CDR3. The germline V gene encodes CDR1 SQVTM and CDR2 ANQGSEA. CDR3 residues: CSVEAGANVLTF. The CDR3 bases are TGCAGCGTTGAGGCCGGGGCCAACGTCCTGACTTTC.

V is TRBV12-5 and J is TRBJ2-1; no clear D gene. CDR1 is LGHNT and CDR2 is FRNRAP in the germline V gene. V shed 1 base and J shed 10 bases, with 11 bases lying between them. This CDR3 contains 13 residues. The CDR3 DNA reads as TGTGCTAGTGGTTTGGGTGCTCAACAGGAGCAGTTCTTC. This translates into CASGLGAQQEQFF. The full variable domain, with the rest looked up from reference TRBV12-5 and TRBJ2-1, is DARVTQTPRHKVTEMGQEVTMRCQPILGHNTVFWYRQTMMQGLELLAYFRNRAPLDDSGMPKDRFSAEMPDATLATLKIQPSEPRDSAVYFCASGLGAQQEQFFGPGTRLTVL.

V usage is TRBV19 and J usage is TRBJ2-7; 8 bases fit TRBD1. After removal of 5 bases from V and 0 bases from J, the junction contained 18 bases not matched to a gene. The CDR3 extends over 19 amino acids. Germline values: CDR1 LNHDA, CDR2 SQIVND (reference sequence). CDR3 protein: CASSPRTGKAAAASYEQYF. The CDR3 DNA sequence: TGTGCCAGTAGTCCCCGGACAGGGAAGGCCGCTGCAGCCTCCTACGAGCAGTACTTC. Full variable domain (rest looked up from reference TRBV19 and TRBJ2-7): DGGITQSPKYLFRKEGQNVTLSCEQNLNHDAMYWYRQDPGQGLRLIYYSQIVNDFQKGDIAEGYSVSREKKESFPLTVTSAQKNPTAFYLCASSPRTGKAAAASYEQYFGPGTRLTVT.

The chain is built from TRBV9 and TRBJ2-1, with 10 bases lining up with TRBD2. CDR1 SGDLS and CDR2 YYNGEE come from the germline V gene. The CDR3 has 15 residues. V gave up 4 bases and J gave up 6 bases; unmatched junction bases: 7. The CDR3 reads CASSTLAGGINEQFF. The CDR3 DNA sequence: TGTGCCAGCAGCACCTTAGCGGGAGGTATCAATGAGCAGTTCTTC.

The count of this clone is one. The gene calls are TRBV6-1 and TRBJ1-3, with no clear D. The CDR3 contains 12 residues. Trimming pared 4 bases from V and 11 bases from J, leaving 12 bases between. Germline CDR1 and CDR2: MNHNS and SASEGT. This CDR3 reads CASSVLDRSIYF. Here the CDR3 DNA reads TGTGCCAGCAGTGTTCTGGACCGGTCCATATATTTT.

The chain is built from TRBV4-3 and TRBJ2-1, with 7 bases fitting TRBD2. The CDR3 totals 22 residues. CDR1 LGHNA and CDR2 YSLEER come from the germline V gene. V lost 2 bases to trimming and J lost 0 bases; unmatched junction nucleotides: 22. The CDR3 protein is CASSQLSPSLRGRVSSYNEQFF. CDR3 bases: TGCGCCAGCAGCCAATTAAGTCCCTCCCTACGCGGGAGAGTTAGCTCCTACAATGAGCAGTTCTTC.

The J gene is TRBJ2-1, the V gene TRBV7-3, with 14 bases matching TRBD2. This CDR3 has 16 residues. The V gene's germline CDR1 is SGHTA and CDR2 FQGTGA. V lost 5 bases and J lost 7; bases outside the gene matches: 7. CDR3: CASSRTGLAGANEQFF. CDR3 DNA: TGTGCCAGCAGCAGAACGGGACTAGCGGGAGCGAATGAGCAGTTCTTC.

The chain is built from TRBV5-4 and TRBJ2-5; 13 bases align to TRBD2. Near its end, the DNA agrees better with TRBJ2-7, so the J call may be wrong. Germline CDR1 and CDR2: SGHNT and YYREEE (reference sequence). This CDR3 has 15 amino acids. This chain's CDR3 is CASSSGTSGVYEQYF. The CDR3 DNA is TGTGCCAGCAGCTCCGGGACTAGCGGGGTTTACGAGCAGTACTTC.

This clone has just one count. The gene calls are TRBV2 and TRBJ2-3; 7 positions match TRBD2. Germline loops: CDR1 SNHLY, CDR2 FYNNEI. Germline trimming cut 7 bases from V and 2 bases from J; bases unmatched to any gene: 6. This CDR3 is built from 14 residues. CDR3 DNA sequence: TGTGCCAGCAAGGACGGGAGGTCCACAGATACGCAGTATTTT. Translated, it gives CASKDGRSTDTQYF.